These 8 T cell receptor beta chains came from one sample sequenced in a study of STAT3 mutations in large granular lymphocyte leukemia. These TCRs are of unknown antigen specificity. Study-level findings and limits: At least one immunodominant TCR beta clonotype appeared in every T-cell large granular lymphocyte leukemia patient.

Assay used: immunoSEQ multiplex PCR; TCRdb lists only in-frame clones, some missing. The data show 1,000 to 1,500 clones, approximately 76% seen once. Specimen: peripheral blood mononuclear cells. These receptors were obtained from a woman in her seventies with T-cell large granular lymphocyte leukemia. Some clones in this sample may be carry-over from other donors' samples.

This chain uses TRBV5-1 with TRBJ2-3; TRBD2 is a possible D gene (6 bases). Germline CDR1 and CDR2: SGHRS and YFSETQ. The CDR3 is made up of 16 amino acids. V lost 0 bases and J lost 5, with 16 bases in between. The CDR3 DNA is TGCGCCAGCAGCTTGGCGCCGGGGGATTCAGGAGATACGCAGTATTTT. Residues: CASSLAPGDSGDTQYF. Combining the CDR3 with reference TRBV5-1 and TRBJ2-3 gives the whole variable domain KAGVTQTPRYLIKTRGQQVTLSCSPISGHRSVSWYQQTPGQGLQFLFEYFSETQRNKGNFPGRFSGRQFSNSRSEMNVSTLELGDSALYLCASSLAPGDSGDTQYFGPGTRLTVL.

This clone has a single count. CDR3: CASKMGDTEAFF. The CDR3, as DNA: TGTGCCAGCAAGATGGGGGACACTGAAGCTTTCTTT. The chain combines TRBV7-9 with TRBJ1-1, with a weak D call TRBD1 (5 bases). V was pared by 7 bases and J by 3 bases, with 9 bases between. The CDR3 sequence is 12 residues long. Germline V gives CDR1 SEHNR, CDR2 FQNEAQ (reference sequence).

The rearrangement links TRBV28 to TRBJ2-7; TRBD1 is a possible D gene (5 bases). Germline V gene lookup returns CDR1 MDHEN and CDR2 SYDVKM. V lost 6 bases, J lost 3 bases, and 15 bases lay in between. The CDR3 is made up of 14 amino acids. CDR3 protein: CASSPTPGIYEQYF. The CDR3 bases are TGTGCCAGCAGCCCAACCCCAGGGATCTACGAGCAGTACTTC.

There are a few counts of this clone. CDR3 nucleotide sequence: TGTGCCTGGGGAAGCTCCCAGGCCACTGAAGCTTTCTTT. Amino acids: CAWGSSQATEAFF. This chain uses TRBV30 with TRBJ1-1; D ambiguous. Germline assignment: CDR1 GTSNPN and CDR2 SVGIG (reference sequence). V was clipped by 5 bases and J by 4 bases, with 14 bases between them. The CDR3 has 13 amino acids.

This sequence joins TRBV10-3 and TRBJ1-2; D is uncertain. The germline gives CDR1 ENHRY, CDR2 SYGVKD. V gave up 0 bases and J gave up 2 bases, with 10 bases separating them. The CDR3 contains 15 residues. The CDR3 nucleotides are TGTGCCATCAGTGAGTCCCTTTTCGGGAACTATGGCTACACCTTC. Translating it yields CAISESLFGNYGYTF.

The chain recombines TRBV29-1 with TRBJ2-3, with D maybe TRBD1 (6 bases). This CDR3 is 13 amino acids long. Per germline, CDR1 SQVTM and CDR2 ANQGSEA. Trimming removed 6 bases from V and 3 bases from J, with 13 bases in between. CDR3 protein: CSVAQGQTDTQYF. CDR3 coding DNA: TGCAGCGTGGCACAGGGTCAGACAGATACGCAGTATTTT.

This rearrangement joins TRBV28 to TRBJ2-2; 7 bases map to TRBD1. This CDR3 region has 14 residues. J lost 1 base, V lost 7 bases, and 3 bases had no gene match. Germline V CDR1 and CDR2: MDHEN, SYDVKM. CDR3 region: CASIRDRNTGELFF. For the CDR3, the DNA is TGTGCCAGCATAAGGGACAGGAACACCGGGGAGCTGTTTTTT.

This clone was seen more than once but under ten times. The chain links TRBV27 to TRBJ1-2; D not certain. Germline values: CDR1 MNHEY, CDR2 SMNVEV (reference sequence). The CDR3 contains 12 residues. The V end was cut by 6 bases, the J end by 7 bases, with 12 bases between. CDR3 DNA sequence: TGTGCCAGCAGGGCCTCCCGGGCTGGCTACACCTTC. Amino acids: CASRASRAGYTF.